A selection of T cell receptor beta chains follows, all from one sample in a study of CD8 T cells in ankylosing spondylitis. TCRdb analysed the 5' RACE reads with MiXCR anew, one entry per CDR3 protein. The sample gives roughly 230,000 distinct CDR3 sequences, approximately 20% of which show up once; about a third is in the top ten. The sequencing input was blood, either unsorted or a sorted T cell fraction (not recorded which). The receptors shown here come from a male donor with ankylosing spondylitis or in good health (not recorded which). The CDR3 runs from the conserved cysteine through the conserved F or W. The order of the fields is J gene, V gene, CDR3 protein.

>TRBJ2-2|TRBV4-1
CASSQDRFSGVELTGELFF
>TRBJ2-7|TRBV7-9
CASSLTSPLYEQYF
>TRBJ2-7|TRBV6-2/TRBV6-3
CASSQLEPYEQYF
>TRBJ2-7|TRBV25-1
CASTSGSWNEQYF
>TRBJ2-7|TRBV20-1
CSARDSGSSYEQYF
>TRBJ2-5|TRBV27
CASSLRGSDRETQYF
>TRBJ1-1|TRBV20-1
CSASTDLNTEAFF
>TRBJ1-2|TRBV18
CASSPSDVLDGNYGYTF
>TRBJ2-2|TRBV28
CASGLVTGELFF
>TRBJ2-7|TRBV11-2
CASSLETPERGSYEQYF
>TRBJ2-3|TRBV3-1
CASSQVWASTDTQYF
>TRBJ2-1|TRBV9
CASSPRILAGTYNEQFF
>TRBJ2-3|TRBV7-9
CAATRETGTDTQYF
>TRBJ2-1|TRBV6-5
CASSSGGTSYNEQFF
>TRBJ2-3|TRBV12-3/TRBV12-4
CATAPPLGADTQYF
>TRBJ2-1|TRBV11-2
CASSLGGLAGVGSSYNEQFF
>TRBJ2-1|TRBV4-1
CASSQIEHNEQFF
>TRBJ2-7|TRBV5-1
CASSLDRGHSYEQYF
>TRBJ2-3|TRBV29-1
CSVEIRGTSTDTQYF
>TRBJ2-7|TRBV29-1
CSVEYGDTYEQYF
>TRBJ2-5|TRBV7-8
CASSLPGQGQETQYF
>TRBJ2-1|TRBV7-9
CASSSDPSSYNEQFF
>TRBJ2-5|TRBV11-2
CASSLVTPLDRGIGETQYF
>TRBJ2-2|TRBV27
CASSPMGGPGELFF
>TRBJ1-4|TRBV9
CASSVGSQSALFF
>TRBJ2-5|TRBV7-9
CASSPIETQYF
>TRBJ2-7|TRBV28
CASSIRDRGYEQYF
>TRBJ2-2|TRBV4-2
CASSPRQNTGELFF
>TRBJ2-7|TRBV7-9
CASSFSNRDYEQYF
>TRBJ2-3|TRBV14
CASSHDSGGLSTDTQYF
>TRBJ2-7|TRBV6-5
CASSSVGEPSYEQYF
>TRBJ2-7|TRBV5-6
CASSPDRTSYEQYF
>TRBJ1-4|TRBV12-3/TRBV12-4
CASSFTGVEKLFF
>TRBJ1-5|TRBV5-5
CASANPEGLNQPQHF
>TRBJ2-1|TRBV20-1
CSAALGGEQFF
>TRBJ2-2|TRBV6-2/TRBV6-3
CASTERNTGELFF
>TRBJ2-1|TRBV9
CASSVDSGSSYNEQFF
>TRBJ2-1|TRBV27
CASRQGQGYNEQFF
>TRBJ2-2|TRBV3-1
CASSQGLAGAGELFF
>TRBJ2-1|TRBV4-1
CATSAGGGLVGSRLNEQFF
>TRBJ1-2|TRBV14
CASSQSTGYGYTF